The present T cell receptor beta chain was sequenced within a study of T cell responses to AZD1222 COVID-19 vaccine. Whole-study findings and limits: The span of vaccine-associated CD4 TCRs extended across spike, with dominance at 160-218 and 743-854. Unmutated variant regions are reportedly the target of nearly half of TCRs that are spike-specific. White British people made up most donors, females outnumbered males, and clonal diversity was possibly underestimated. Only a handful of AZD1222 recipients, several in all, had baseline seropositivity.

Assay used: immunoSEQ multiplex PCR; TCRdb lists only in-frame clones, some missing. The repertoire holds roughly 150,000 clones, with approximately 90% as singletons. Of note for this clone: Antigen unknown.

Germline V gene sequence: CDR1 MNHNY, CDR2 SVGAGI (reference sequence). Trimming left V 11 bases short and J 6 bases short, with 5 bases between. The CDR3 has 9 amino acids. The specimen comprised peripheral blood, sampled 28 days after the second AZD1222 dose. The receptor was isolated from an adult who received the AZD1222 COVID-19 vaccine. The chain links TRBV6-6 to TRBJ1-5; D unclear. The CDR3 DNA reads TGTGCCTGGGGTCAGCCCCAGCATTTT. It yields the protein CAWGQPQHF.